The rows below give T cell receptor beta chains drawn from one sample of a study of blood T cell repertoires in COVID-19. TCRdb keeps only in-frame clones here, not all; method: immunoSEQ multiplex PCR. The table lists 400,000 to 500,000 clones, roughly 88% of them singletons. Sample: PBMCs or T cells enriched from blood (not recorded which). The receptors stem from a woman aged 18-35 years who had been exposed to COVID-19. Each CDR3 is given with its conserved first and last residue. Each record gives: D gene, V gene, clone size, J gene, CDR3 DNA, CDR3 protein. A D gene is named only where the DNA matches it firmly. Size is stated for part of the rows, as once, few or many counts, or as a class when the clone is expanded.

TRBD1	TRBV4-1	-	TRBJ1-4	TGCGCCAGCAGCCAAGATCGGGACAGCTCCTCTCCCCTACTTTGGAAACTGTTTTTT	CASSQDRDSSSPLLWKLFF
TRBD2	TRBV28	-	TRBJ2-4	TGTGCCACAACAGCGGGAGTGGCCAAAAACATTCAGTACTTC	CATTAGVAKNIQYF
TRBD2	TRBV4-2	-	TRBJ2-1	TGTGCCAGCAGCCAAGATGGAGGGACTAGCGCCTACAATGAGCAGTTCTTC	CASSQDGGTSAYNEQFF
TRBD1	TRBV27	-	TRBJ2-3	TGTGCCAGCAGTTTATCGGGCCTCCCACAGGGGAATACGCAGTATTTT	CASSLSGLPQGNTQYF
-	TRBV9	-	TRBJ1-5	TGTGCCAGCAGCGTTTCGGGGGATGTGGGCAATCAGCCCCAGCATTTT	CASSVSGDVGNQPQHF
-	TRBV2	-	TRBJ2-3	TGTGCCAGTATTCTCCGGGACTTCGCGGCAGATACGCAGTATTTT	CASILRDFAADTQYF
TRBD1	TRBV11-2	-	TRBJ2-2	TGTGCCAGCAGCTTTCCAGGGGGCTACGCCGGGGAGCTGTTTTTT	CASSFPGGYAGELFF
-	TRBV10-3	-	TRBJ2-7	TGTGCCATCAGTGATAGTAATCCTGAATGGCAGTACTTC	CAISDSNPEWQYF
TRBD2	TRBV28	-	TRBJ2-2	TGTGCCGGGGGCGGGAGGACGAACACCGGGGAGCTGTTTTTT	CAGGGRTNTGELFF
TRBD1	TRBV7-2	-	TRBJ2-2	TGTGCCAGCAGGCACACAGGGGGTTCCGGGGAGCTGTTTTTT	CASRHTGGSGELFF
TRBD2	TRBV6-5	-	TRBJ2-2	TGTGCCAGCAGGGCGGGAGGCACCGGGGAGCTGTTTTTT	CASRAGGTGELFF
-	TRBV7-6	-	TRBJ2-1	TGTGCCAGCAGCCCGTTCTGGGCGGGTAGGCAGGACAATGAGCAGTTCTTC	CASSPFWAGRQDNEQFF
TRBD1	TRBV9	once	TRBJ1-5	TGTGCCAGCAGCGGTCCGGGACAGGGAAATCAGCCCCAGCATTTT	CASSGPGQGNQPQHF
TRBD1	TRBV18	-	TRBJ1-3	TGTGCCAGCGCCGGGGACAGTACCGAAGCATTCTCTGGAAACACCATATATTTT	CASAGDSTEAFSGNTIYF
-	TRBV30	-	TRBJ1-1	TGTGCCTGGAGGCGAACAGGGACTGAAGCTTTCTTT	CAWRRTGTEAFF
TRBD2	TRBV19	-	TRBJ2-1	TGTGCCAGTAGTAGTACCCCGGGACTAGGAGATGGGCAGTTCTTC	CASSSTPGLGDGQFF
TRBD2	TRBV5-5	-	TRBJ2-3	TGTGCCAGCAGCCGGACACTAGGGGCGGGAGTTGATACGCAGTATTTT	CASSRTLGAGVDTQYF
-	TRBV5-1	few	TRBJ1-3	TGCGCCAGCAGCCGAGAAACTGGAAACACCATATATTTT	CASSRETGNTIYF
TRBD1	TRBV7-6	once	TRBJ2-2	TGTGCCAGCAGCAGGGACCGGGACAGATTGAACACCGGGGAGCTGTTTTTT	CASSRDRDRLNTGELFF
TRBD1	TRBV2	-	TRBJ1-4	TGTGCCAGCAGTCTGACAGGGTCGGGGGAAAAACTGTTTTTT	CASSLTGSGEKLFF
-	TRBV30	-	TRBJ2-1	TGTGCCTGGAGTCCAGGGTCCCCATACAATGAGCAGTTCTTC	CAWSPGSPYNEQFF
-	TRBV5-1	few	TRBJ1-6	TGCGCCAGCAGCTTGGGAGCAGGGAATACGGATTCACCCCTCCACTTT	CASSLGAGNTDSPLHF
-	TRBV19	-	TRBJ2-1	TGTGCCAGTAGTAAGCGGGGAGGGGGGGTATACAATGAGCAGTTCTTC	CASSKRGGGVYNEQFF
-	TRBV28	-	TRBJ2-1	TGTGCCAGCAGCTTAACGCGGGGGCCCCACAATGAGCAGTTCTTC	CASSLTRGPHNEQFF
-	TRBV30	-	TRBJ1-2	TGTGCCTGGAGTGTACGGGGGGTGGGGTACGGAGGCTACACCTTC	CAWSVRGVGYGGYTF
TRBD1	TRBV28	-	TRBJ1-5	TGTGCCAGCAGACGGACAGGGGACAATCAGCCCCAGCATTTT	CASRRTGDNQPQHF
-	TRBV14	-	TRBJ1-5	TGTGCCAGCAGCAGGGGGGGGCTTCAGCCCCAGCATTTT	CASSRGGLQPQHF
TRBD2	TRBV7-8	-	TRBJ2-1	TGTGCCAGCAGCTTTTCAGCGGGAGGCACCTACAATGAGCAGTTCTTC	CASSFSAGGTYNEQFF
TRBD1	TRBV3-1/TRBV3-2	-	TRBJ1-1	TGTGCCAGCAGCCAAGATGGGCGCAGGGGGACTGAAGCTTTCTTT	CASSQDGRRGTEAFF
TRBD2	TRBV7-2	-	TRBJ2-5	TGTGCCAGCAGCTTAGCGCGACTAGCGGGGGGGCAGGAGACCCAGTACTTC	CASSLARLAGGQETQYF
-	TRBV9	once	TRBJ2-3	TGTGCCAGCAGCGTAGCTTTTACTAGTCGTGGAACAGATACGCAGTATTTT	CASSVAFTSRGTDTQYF